The 10 T cell receptor beta chains below come from one sample, sequenced in a study of T cells after posttransplantation cyclophosphamide. Sequencing was performed with immunoSEQ multiplex PCR; in TCRdb, only in-frame clones are kept and a portion is missing. The sample includes around 47,000 clones, 90% to 95% of them seen just once. The sample was PBMCs. Receptors were obtained from a woman aged 25-40 years in good health and a related stem cell transplant donor.

V usage is TRBV7-2 and J usage is TRBJ2-2; D is perhaps TRBD2 (6 bases). This CDR3 region has 16 residues. The ends were cut back, 2 bases at V and 0 bases at J, with 10 bases in the middle. Germline V CDR1 and CDR2: SGHTA, FQGNSA. The CDR3 protein is CASSLSRLANTGELFF. CDR3 in DNA: TGTGCCAGCAGCTTATCGAGACTAGCGAACACCGGGGAGCTGTTTTTT.

The J gene is TRBJ2-7, the V gene TRBV7-2; D might be TRBD2 (6 bases). Germline-derived CDR1 and CDR2 are SGHTA and FQGNSA. This CDR3 spans 14 amino acids. V dropped 5 bases and J dropped 5 bases, with 16 bases sitting between them. This CDR3 is CASSPSGGFDEQYF. CDR3 nucleotides: TGTGCCAGCAGCCCATCTGGGGGGTTTGACGAGCAGTACTTC. Filled out from reference TRBV7-2 and TRBJ2-7, the complete variable domain reads GAGVSQSPSNKVTEKGKDVELRCDPISGHTALYWYRQSLGQGLEFLIYFQGNSAPDKSGLPSDRFSAERTGGSVSTLTIQRTQQEDSAVYLCASSPSGGFDEQYFGPGTRLTVT.

The chain couples TRBV27 to TRBJ2-7; possibly TRBD1 for D (6 bases). V was cut by 4 bases and J by 6 bases, with 19 bases left in between. Germline values: CDR1 MNHEY, CDR2 SMNVEV (reference sequence). The CDR3 extends over 15 amino acids. The CDR3 DNA reads as TGTGCCAGCAGTTCATACCGTTGGGGGCGCCGCGAGCAGTACTTC. This codes for CASSSYRWGRREQYF.

The chain couples TRBV4-3 to TRBJ1-3; 8 bases agree with TRBD1. V shed 0 bases, J shed 4 bases, and the junction held 11 bases outside the gene matches. The CDR3 runs 18 residues. The germline V gene encodes CDR1 LGHNA and CDR2 YSLEER. The CDR3: CASSQDRGQGAFGNTIYF. CDR3 DNA: TGCGCCAGCAGCCAAGATCGGGGGCAGGGGGCGTTCGGAAACACCATATATTTT.

The chain recombines TRBV30 with TRBJ1-1; D ambiguous. Deletions cut 0 bases from V and 1 base from J, with 9 bases between. The CDR3 is 14 amino acids. Per germline, CDR1 GTSNPN and CDR2 SVGIG (reference sequence). CDR3 in amino acids: CAWSVIAPNTEAFF. CDR3 DNA sequence: TGTGCCTGGAGTGTAATTGCGCCGAACACTGAAGCTTTCTTT.

V is TRBV19 and J is TRBJ2-3, with TRBD2 as a possible D gene (5 bases). This CDR3 is 16 amino acids long. V gave up 4 bases and J gave up 7 bases, with 21 bases separating them. Germline values: CDR1 LNHDA, CDR2 SQIVND (reference sequence). CDR3 amino acids: CASSTEAKGSGYTQYF. The CDR3 DNA is TGTGCCAGTAGTACGGAGGCGAAGGGTTCGGGCTATACGCAGTATTTT.

This clone was seen just once. The rearrangement joins TRBV6-1 to TRBJ1-6; D is undetermined. Trimming removed 4 bases from V and 4 bases from J, with 14 bases in between. In germline, CDR1 is MNHNS, CDR2 SASEGT. This CDR3 is 16 amino acids long. This CDR3 is CASSAVGQIYNSPLHF. CDR3 in DNA: TGTGCCAGCAGTGCGGTTGGGCAGATATATAATTCACCCCTCCACTTT.

The chain uses TRBV5-5 and TRBJ2-7, with TRBD2 matching 13 bases. This CDR3 has 14 residues. Looked up from germline, CDR1 is SGHKS and CDR2 is YYEKEE (reference sequence). Trimming removed 4 bases from V and 7 bases from J; junction bases left unmatched: 5. CDR3 protein: CASSQTSGGREQYF. The CDR3, as DNA: TGTGCCAGCAGCCAGACTAGCGGGGGGAGAGAGCAGTACTTC.

The rearrangement joins TRBV21-1 to TRBJ2-3; the table's D call, TRBD2, has no DNA check behind it. TRBV21-1 is a pseudogene locus. The CDR3 consists of 20 residues. The CDR3 spells CASSARTSGGGTFHTDTQYF. CDR3 bases: TGTGCCAGCAGCGCACGGACTAGCGGGGGGGGAACATTCCACACGGATACGCAGTATTTT.

This clone was counted only a few times. The V call is TRBV5-1, the J call TRBJ1-2; D remains ambiguous. This CDR3 has 17 residues. V shed 0 bases and J shed 0 bases, with 15 bases lying between them. The germline gives CDR1 SGHRS, CDR2 YFSETQ. This chain's CDR3 is CASSLAYSYDPNYGYTF. CDR3 DNA: TGCGCCAGCAGCTTGGCATACAGTTACGACCCTAACTATGGCTACACCTTC.